The 26 T cell receptor beta chains below were found in one sample sequenced in a study of blood T cell repertoires in COVID-19. The data were produced by immunoSEQ multiplex PCR, yet TCRdb's version contains in-frame clones alone and is incomplete. Here the sample spans some 110,000 clones, approximately 85% being singletons. Sequenced: peripheral blood. The receptors derive from a woman aged 80 or older with COVID-19, enrolled during active disease.

The gene calls are TRBV2 and TRBJ1-2, with D unclear. The CDR3 spans 12 residues. Germline V gene sequence: CDR1 SNHLY, CDR2 FYNNEI. V lost 4 bases to trimming and J lost 4 bases, with 7 bases between them. The CDR3 nucleotides read TGTGCCAGCAGTGGGCTGCCCTATGGCTACACCTTC. Its protein product is CASSGLPYGYTF.

This clone was observed a single time. This chain uses TRBV7-9 with TRBJ2-7; perhaps TRBD2 as D (5 bases). CDR3 size: 12 residues. Trimming stripped 3 bases from V and 6 bases from J, with 9 bases between. Germline V gene sequence: CDR1 SEHNR, CDR2 FQNEAQ (reference sequence). CDR3 DNA: TGTGCCAGCAGCTTTCTAGCTCTCGAGCAGTACTTC. This codes for CASSFLALEQYF.

The chain is built from TRBV18 and TRBJ2-7, with 9 bases that match TRBD2. J gave up 3 bases and V 4 bases, and 10 bases lay outside the gene matches. The CDR3 spans 16 residues. Germline-derived CDR1 and CDR2 are KGHSH and LQKENI. The CDR3 sequence: CASSQSSSGSSYEQYF. For the CDR3, the DNA is TGTGCCAGCTCACAATCAAGTAGCGGGAGTAGCTACGAGCAGTACTTC.

The sample holds a few counts of this clone. This sequence joins TRBV6-2 or TRBV6-3 and TRBJ2-7; weak D call: TRBD1 (5 bases). Trimming removed 5 bases at V and 7 bases at J, with 12 bases between. Germline values: CDR1 MNHEY, CDR2 SVGEGT. CDR3 length: 12 residues. In DNA, the CDR3 is TGTGCCAGCAGTCCGCAGGGCAGGGAGCAGTACTTC. It translates to CASSPQGREQYF.

This clone has more than one count but fewer than ten. This chain uses TRBV6-5 with TRBJ1-1, with TRBD1 matching 7 bases. This CDR3 has 14 residues. The V segment lost 2 bases and the J segment 4 bases; nucleotides outside the gene matches: 4. Per the germline V gene, CDR1 is MNHEY and CDR2 is SVGAGI. The CDR3: CASSYTQGGTEAFF. The CDR3 region has the DNA TGTGCCAGCAGTTACACGCAGGGGGGCACTGAAGCTTTCTTT.

J is TRBJ2-2 and V is TRBV6-6, with 7 bases matching TRBD2. This CDR3 is built from 13 residues. Germline CDR1 reads MNHNY; CDR2 reads SVGAGI (reference sequence). Trimming took 7 bases from V and 8 from J; bases not matched to a gene: 7. CDR3 coding DNA: TGTGCCAGCAATTCGGCGGGAGTAGGGGAGCTGTTTTTT. This sequence encodes CASNSAGVGELFF.

CDR3 nucleotide sequence: TGTGCCACGAGACAGGGGGCCGTTACTGAAGCTTTCTTT. This codes for CATRQGAVTEAFF. V gene TRBV19 combines with J gene TRBJ1-1, with 10 bases lining up with TRBD1. The CDR3 is 13 amino acids. Germline trimming cut 10 bases from V and 5 bases from J; bases unmatched to any gene: 7. Germline V gene sequence: CDR1 LNHDA, CDR2 SQIVND (reference sequence).

This chain uses TRBV3-1 (or the pseudogene TRBV3-2) with TRBJ2-3, with 10 nucleotides matching TRBD1. V trimming: 2 bases; J trimming: 3 bases; junction bases outside the gene matches: 2. Germline CDR1 reads LGHDT; CDR2 reads YNNKEL (reference sequence). CDR3 length equals 15 residues. Written as DNA, the CDR3 is TGTGCCAGCAGCCAACCGGGACAGGGGACAGATACGCAGTATTTT. Protein: CASSQPGQGTDTQYF.

The chain joins TRBV7-9 to TRBJ1-6; TRBD1 aligns across 9 bases. Germline CDR1 and CDR2: SEHNR and FQNEAQ (reference sequence). The length of the CDR3 is 16 residues. The J segment lost 9 bases and the V segment lost 5 bases, leaving 11 bases of the junction unmatched. The CDR3 is CASSLASGQGTSPLHF. CDR3 DNA sequence: TGTGCCAGCAGCCTGGCGTCGGGACAGGGAACTTCACCCCTCCACTTT.

The chain has TRBV7-2 and TRBJ1-1, with TRBD1 as a possible D gene (5 bases). The V end was cut by 1 base, the J end by 4 bases, with 10 bases between. The CDR3 runs to 14 residues. Germline CDR1 SGHTA, CDR2 FQGNSA. The CDR3 DNA reads as TGTGCCAGCAGCTTAGGGACAACGGGCACTGAAGCTTTCTTT. It codes for CASSLGTTGTEAFF. Full variable domain (rest looked up from reference TRBV7-2 and TRBJ1-1): GAGVSQSPSNKVTEKGKDVELRCDPISGHTALYWYRQSLGQGLEFLIYFQGNSAPDKSGLPSDRFSAERTGGSVSTLTIQRTQQEDSAVYLCASSLGTTGTEAFFGQGTRLTVV.

The rearrangement links TRBV27 to TRBJ2-7; 8 nucleotides agree with TRBD2. V was pared by 6 bases and J by 5 bases, with 9 bases of the junction left unmatched. Germline CDR1 reads MNHEY; CDR2 reads SMNVEV (reference sequence). This CDR3 is built from 14 residues. DNA for the CDR3: TGTGCCAGCAGGACCGGGACTAGTCGGCACGAGCAGTACTTC. This gives the protein CASRTGTSRHEQYF.

The chain carries TRBV28 and TRBJ1-5; weak D call: TRBD1 (6 bases). The CDR3 consists of 14 residues. V lost 5 bases to trimming and J lost 3 bases, with 11 bases between them. In germline, CDR1 is MDHEN, CDR2 SYDVKM. CDR3 amino acids: CASSPTGFNQPQHF. The CDR3 DNA reads TGTGCCAGCAGTCCTACAGGGTTCAATCAGCCCCAGCATTTT.

The count of this clone is one. The rearrangement joins TRBV7-3 to TRBJ2-2; weak D call: TRBD1 (5 bases). V lost 5 bases and J lost 1, with 14 bases in between. Germline CDR1 reads SGHTA; CDR2 reads FQGTGA. The CDR3 is made up of 16 amino acids. Written as DNA, the CDR3 is TGTGCCAGCAGCCCCCAGGGCGGAATGAACACCGGGGAGCTGTTTTTT. Its translation is CASSPQGGMNTGELFF. The full variable domain, in which reference TRBV7-3 and TRBJ2-2 provide the parts outside the CDR3, is GAGVSQTPSNKVTEKGKYVELRCDPISGHTALYWYRQSLGQGPEFLIYFQGTGAADDSGLPNDRFFAVRPEGSVSTLKIQRTERGDSAVYLCASSPQGGMNTGELFFGEGSRLTVL.

V usage is TRBV28 and J usage is TRBJ1-2, with 8 nucleotides matching TRBD1. CDR1 and CDR2 (germline): MDHEN, SYDVKM. The CDR3 runs to 16 residues. With 5 bases clipped from V and 0 bases from J, the junction kept 8 bases outside the gene matches. The CDR3 region has the DNA TGTGCCAGCAGTCCGCCCCCGGGACAGGCTAACTATGGCTACACCTTC. This translates into CASSPPPGQANYGYTF.

This clone has a single count. The chain links TRBV18 to TRBJ1-6; D possibly corresponds to TRBD1 (5 bases). Between the trimmed V and J ends, which lost 3 bases and 8 bases, there was a span of 11 bases. The germline V gene has CDR1 KGHSH and CDR2 LQKENI. CDR3 length equals 14 residues. This CDR3 is CASSPKTVYSPLHF. The DNA of the CDR3 is TGTGCCAGCTCACCGAAGACAGTCTATTCACCCCTCCACTTT.

This chain links TRBV5-6 with TRBJ2-5, with D maybe TRBD2 (6 bases). Germline CDR1 reads SGHDT; CDR2 reads YYEEEE. This CDR3 contains 18 residues. V lost 5 bases and J 5 bases, leaving 28 bases between the germline ends. CDR3 region: CASRKFSGLGAGVETQYF. CDR3 nucleotides: TGTGCCAGCAGGAAGTTTTCGGGACTTGGGGCGGGTGTCGAGACCCAGTACTTC.

The table lists this clone with a count of one. The rearrangement uses TRBV28 and TRBJ1-5, with 7 bases matching TRBD1. This CDR3 has 16 residues. CDR1 MDHEN and CDR2 SYDVKM come from the germline V gene. V lost 8 bases, J lost 7 bases, and 17 bases stayed unmatched. The CDR3, as DNA: TGTGCCAGCTTTACTGCGGGACAGACCTCAGGGCAGCCCCAGCATTTT. Protein sequence: CASFTAGQTSGQPQHF.

The sample holds one count of this clone. At one end, the junction sequence differs from germline, possibly due to a read error. This CDR3 is also generated by other DNA sequences in the sample. The rearrangement links TRBV7-2 to TRBJ2-4; D perhaps matches TRBD1 (6 bases). This CDR3 spans 16 amino acids. The V gene's germline CDR1 is SGHTA and CDR2 FQGNSA. The CDR3 DNA is TGTGCCAGCAGCTTAGCGTCAGGGGCTTGGGAAAACATTCAATACTTC. It translates to CASSLASGAWENIQYF.

The chain combines TRBV7-2 with TRBJ2-1; 9 nucleotides line up with TRBD2. The trim removed 2 bases at V and 6 bases at J, leaving 14 bases unmatched. There are 18 residues in the CDR3. The germline V gene encodes CDR1 SGHTA and CDR2 FQGNSA. The CDR3 nucleotides are TGTGCCAGCAGCTTAACCCCCACCGGGCTAGCGGGACTCAATGAGCAGTTCTTC. Its translation is CASSLTPTGLAGLNEQFF.

CDR3 bases: TGTGCCAGCAGCCGAGAGGGGCTAGCGGGAGGGGCGCAGTACTTC. It translates to CASSREGLAGGAQYF. The genes are TRBV7-8 and TRBJ2-7; TRBD2 aligns across 12 bases. CDR1 and CDR2 from the germline V gene are SGHVS and FQNEAQ. The J segment lost 9 bases and the V segment lost 5 bases, leaving 11 bases of the junction unmatched. CDR3 size: 15 residues.

The chain's CDR3 is CASSQGGSGGEQFF. The CDR3 region has the DNA TGTGCCAGCAGCCAAGGGGGTAGCGGGGGTGAGCAGTTCTTC. V and J are TRBV3-1 (or the pseudogene TRBV3-2) and TRBJ2-1; 9 bases align to TRBD2. Per germline, CDR1 LGHDT and CDR2 YNNKEL (reference sequence). The CDR3 totals 14 residues. V was pared by 1 base and J by 9 bases, with 4 bases of the junction left unmatched.

The V and J genes are TRBV15 and TRBJ2-3, with D perhaps matching TRBD1 (6 bases). V dropped 5 bases and J dropped 1 base, with 10 bases sitting between them. The CDR3 has 14 amino acids. From germline, CDR1 is LNHNV and CDR2 YYDKDF (reference sequence). This CDR3 is CATSSWTGTDTQYF. The CDR3 DNA is TGTGCCACCAGCTCCTGGACAGGCACAGATACGCAGTATTTT.

The chain carries TRBV11-3 and TRBJ2-1; 8 bases line up with TRBD1. V lost 0 bases, J lost 8 bases, and 12 bases stayed unmatched. The length of the CDR3 is 17 residues. Per the germline V gene, CDR1 is SGHNT and CDR2 is YENEEA. In DNA, the CDR3 is TGTGCCAGCAGCTTAGATCACAGGACAGGGAGTGGTCATGAGCAGTTCTTC. It specifies CASSLDHRTGSGHEQFF.

The chain links TRBV18 to TRBJ1-2; tentative D call: TRBD1 (6 bases). V dropped 2 bases and J dropped 0 bases, with 7 bases sitting between them. This CDR3 spans 14 amino acids. Germline V gene sequence: CDR1 KGHSH, CDR2 LQKENI. This CDR3 is CASSPGGANYGYTF. The CDR3 DNA reads as TGTGCCAGCTCACCAGGGGGCGCTAACTATGGCTACACCTTC.

CDR3 bases: TGCGCCAGCAGCGGGACAGCCGCCTACGAGCAGTACTTC. Residues: CASSGTAAYEQYF. The rearrangement uses TRBV5-1 and TRBJ2-7; 7 bases map to TRBD1. Germline CDR1 is SGHRS and CDR2 is YFSETQ. The CDR3 has 13 amino acids. V was pared by 4 bases and J by 2 bases, with 3 bases of the junction left unmatched.

J is TRBJ1-2 and V is TRBV5-5; a weak D match, TRBD1 (5 bases). Germline CDR1 SGHKS, CDR2 YYEKEE (reference sequence). The CDR3 length is 16 residues. Trimming took 0 bases from V and 4 from J, leaving 16 bases between them. This chain's CDR3 is CASSLVQDSVVYGYTF. The CDR3 DNA is TGTGCCAGCAGCTTGGTCCAAGACAGCGTTGTCTATGGCTACACCTTC.